This T cell receptor (beta chain) was identified in a study of shared clonotypes between healthy human individuals. Regarding this clone: Its target is unknown.

Deep level was the assay's run setting. The repertoire was sequenced with immunoSEQ multiplex PCR; TCRdb's copy has only in-frame clones and lacks some. The table records 190,000 or so clones, approximately 62% of them present only once. The CDR3 contains 14 residues. Trimming removed 2 bases from V and 1 base from J, with 5 bases in between. Germline CDR1 KGHSH, CDR2 LQKENI. Findings and limits, study-wide: Rarefaction indicated that sorted-subset sequencing remained incomplete although depth was large. It was expected that sequencing depth would affect clonotype sharing among donors.

Negatively enriched CD4+ T cells were divided by CD45RA into naive and memory. The genes are TRBV18 and TRBJ2-2; D unresolved. The sequenced sample consisted of memory CD4+ T cells sorted from blood. This sample's subset: CD45RA-negative fraction. The TCR sequence derives from a man younger than 40 in good health. The CDR3 DNA reads as TGTGCCAGCTCACCAGCAATGAACACCGGGGAGCTGTTTTTT. Protein sequence: CASSPAMNTGELFF.